The 4 T cell receptor beta chains below come from one sample, sequenced in a study of blood T cells in healthy people across ages. Sample-barcoded 5' priming and a J-beta primer mix drove a second PCR of about 6 to 11 cycles. TCRdb reprocessed the 5' RACE reads with MiXCR, giving one entry per CDR3 protein. The table records over 1,200,000 distinct CDR3 sequences, around 59% of them present only once. Sample: blood. The receptors here all came from a man younger than 35 in good health.

The genes are TRBV5-5 and TRBJ1-2, with 8 nucleotides matching TRBD1. The CDR3 has 14 residues. Germline V gene sequence: CDR1 SGHKS, CDR2 YYEKEE (reference sequence). V trimming: 6 bases; J trimming: 8 bases; junction bases outside the gene matches: 12. The CDR3: CASKSPGQASGYTF. The CDR3 DNA reads as TGTGCCAGCAAGTCCCCGGGACAGGCTAGCGGCTACACCTTC.

The CDR3 region has the DNA TGTGCCAGCAGCTTATTTTTCCGGTATGGCGAGCAGTACTTC. It yields the protein CASSLFFRYGEQYF. The chain employs TRBV7-2 and TRBJ2-5; D is undetermined. The DNA matches TRBJ2-7 better at its end, which makes the J call doubtful. Germline CDR1 SGHTA, CDR2 FQGNSA. The CDR3 has 14 residues.

This clonotype showed up just a few times. J is TRBJ2-1 and V is TRBV6-5; TRBD2 matches at 11 bases. V lost 4 bases and J lost 5; bases outside the gene matches: 7. CDR3 length equals 16 residues. In germline, CDR1 is MNHEY, CDR2 SVGAGI. CDR3 protein: CASSSPGLAGNNEQFF. The DNA for the CDR3 is TGTGCCAGCAGTTCTCCAGGACTAGCGGGCAACAATGAGCAGTTCTTC.

The chain links TRBV25-1 to TRBJ2-4; TRBD2 is a possible D gene (7 bases). Gene TRBJ2-7 matches the end of the DNA better, so the J call may be wrong. Germline V lookup: CDR1 MGHDK, CDR2 SYGVNS. CDR3 length equals 13 residues. The DNA for the CDR3 is TGTGCCAGCAGTGGAGCGGGACAAAACGAGCAGTACTTC. Protein: CASSGAGQNEQYF.